A selection of T cell receptor beta chains follows, all from one sample in a study of CD4 T cells in relation to SARS-CoV-2 and coronaviruses. These receptors lack a known antigen. TCRdb's table, derived via immunoSEQ multiplex PCR, lists solely in-frame clones and lacks some. The repertoire holds 35,000 or so clones, with 70% to 85% as singletons. The specimen was memory CD4+ T cells from PBMCs, cultured in vitro. All receptors derive from an adult with COVID-19. Both conserved end residues are part of each CDR3. A D gene is named only where the DNA matches it firmly.

TRBJ2-5,TRBV4-3,-,CASSQDRKETQYF
TRBJ2-7,TRBV29-1,-,CSVGFQVYSYEQYF
TRBJ2-7,TRBV5-6,-,CASSSRDWSYEQYF
TRBJ2-3,TRBV13,-,CASSSSRARLDTQYF
TRBJ2-4,TRBV10-3,TRBD2,CAISDGRAKNIQYF
TRBJ1-1,TRBV30,-,CAWSPRGRWRAFF
TRBJ2-1,TRBV9,TRBD2,CASSVAGGLAGDEQFF
TRBJ2-3,TRBV7-3,TRBD2,CASSLNSGRDTQYF
TRBJ2-7,TRBV18,-,CASSPPQGTYEQYF
TRBJ2-3,TRBV19,TRBD2,CAMSAGGGTDTQYF
TRBJ2-2,TRBV28,-,CASSWGLRGLPGELFF
TRBJ1-1,TRBV6-2/TRBV6-3,-,CASSQDAGVTEAFF
TRBJ1-2,TRBV12-3/TRBV12-4,-,CASSLTEGYGYTF
TRBJ1-1,TRBV11-1,-,CASSRTLGGNTEAFF
TRBJ1-2,TRBV28,TRBD1,CASSLGTGTYGYTF
TRBJ1-4,TRBV7-8,TRBD1,CASSPKTGGGEKLFF
TRBJ2-3,TRBV5-6,-,CASRELSTDTQYF
TRBJ2-7,TRBV28,TRBD1,CASRIGTAYEQYF
TRBJ1-1,TRBV10-3,TRBD1,CAISISGTENEAFF
TRBJ2-3,TRBV7-2,TRBD1,CASSLWDRAGDTQYF
TRBJ1-1,TRBV7-9,-,CATDTEFRAFF
TRBJ2-7,TRBV19,-,CASSIGDHISEQYF
TRBJ2-3,TRBV27,-,CASGEQLSTDTQYF
TRBJ2-1,TRBV20-1,TRBD2,CSASRSGSPPYNEQFF
TRBJ2-7,TRBV6-5,-,CASTGGYEQYF
TRBJ2-6,TRBV19,TRBD1,CASSFKTGQGPSGANVLTF
TRBJ1-4,TRBV28,-,CASSPIGEVDEKLFF
TRBJ1-4,TRBV28,-,CASSSDQEEKLFF
TRBJ2-5,TRBV7-7,TRBD1,CASSLRWTGQETQYF
TRBJ1-3,TRBV6-1,-,CASSERQGVNTIYF
TRBJ2-7,TRBV3-1/TRBV3-2,-,CASSQTLPGEQYF